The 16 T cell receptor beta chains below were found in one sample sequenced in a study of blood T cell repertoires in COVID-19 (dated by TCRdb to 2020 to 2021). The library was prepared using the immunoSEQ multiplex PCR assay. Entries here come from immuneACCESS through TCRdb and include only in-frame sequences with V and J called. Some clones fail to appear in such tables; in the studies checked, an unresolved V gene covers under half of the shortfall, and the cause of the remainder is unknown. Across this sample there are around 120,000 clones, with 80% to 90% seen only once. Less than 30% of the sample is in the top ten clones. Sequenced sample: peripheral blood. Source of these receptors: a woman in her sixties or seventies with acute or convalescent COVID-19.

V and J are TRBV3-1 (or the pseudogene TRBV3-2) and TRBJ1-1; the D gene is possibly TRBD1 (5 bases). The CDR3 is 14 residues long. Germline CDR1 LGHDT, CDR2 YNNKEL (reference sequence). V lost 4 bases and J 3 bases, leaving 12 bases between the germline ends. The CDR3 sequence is CASSLQAPHTEAFF. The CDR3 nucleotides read TGTGCCAGCAGCCTACAGGCCCCCCACACTGAAGCTTTCTTT.

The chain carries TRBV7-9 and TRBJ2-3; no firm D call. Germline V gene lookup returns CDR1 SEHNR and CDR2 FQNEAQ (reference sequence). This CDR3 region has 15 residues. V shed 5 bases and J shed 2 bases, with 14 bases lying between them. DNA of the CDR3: TGTGCCAGCAGCCCTAAGATCTATATCACAGATACGCAGTATTTT. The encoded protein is CASSPKIYITDTQYF.

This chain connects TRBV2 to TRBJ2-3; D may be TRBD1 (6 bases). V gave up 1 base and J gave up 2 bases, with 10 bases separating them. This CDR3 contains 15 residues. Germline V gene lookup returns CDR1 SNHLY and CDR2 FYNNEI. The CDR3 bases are TGTGCCAGCAGTGAAGTCCACAGGGCCACAGATACGCAGTATTTT. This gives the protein CASSEVHRATDTQYF. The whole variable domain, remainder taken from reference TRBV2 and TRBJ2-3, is EPEVTQTPSHQVTQMGQEVILRCVPISNHLYFYWYRQILGQKVEFLVSFYNNEISEKSEIFDDQFSVERPDGSNFTLKIRSTKLEDSAMYFCASSEVHRATDTQYFGPGTRLTVL.

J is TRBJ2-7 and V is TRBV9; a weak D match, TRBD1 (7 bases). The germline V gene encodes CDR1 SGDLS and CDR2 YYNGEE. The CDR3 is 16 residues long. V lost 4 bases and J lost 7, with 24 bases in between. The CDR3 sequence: CASSPSGGRTDGEQYF. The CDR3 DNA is TGTGCCAGCAGCCCCTCAGGGGGGCGGACCGATGGGGAGCAGTACTTC. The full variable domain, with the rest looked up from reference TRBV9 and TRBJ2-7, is DSGVTQTPKHLITATGQRVTLRCSPRSGDLSVYWYQQSLDQGLQFLIQYYNGEERAKGNILERFSAQQFPDLHSELNLSSLELGDSALYFCASSPSGGRTDGEQYFGPGTRLTVT.

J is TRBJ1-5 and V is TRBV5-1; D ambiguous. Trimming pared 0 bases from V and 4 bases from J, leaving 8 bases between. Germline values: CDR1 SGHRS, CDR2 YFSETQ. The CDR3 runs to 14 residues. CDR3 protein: CASSLEPGNQPQHF. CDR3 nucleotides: TGCGCCAGCAGCTTGGAACCAGGTAATCAGCCCCAGCATTTT.

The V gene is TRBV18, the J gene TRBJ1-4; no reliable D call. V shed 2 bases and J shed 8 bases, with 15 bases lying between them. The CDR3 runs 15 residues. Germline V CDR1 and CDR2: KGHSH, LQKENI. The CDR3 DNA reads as TGTGCCAGCTCACCAGGCCTCCGGGAAGGGGAAAAACTGTTTTTT. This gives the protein CASSPGLREGEKLFF.

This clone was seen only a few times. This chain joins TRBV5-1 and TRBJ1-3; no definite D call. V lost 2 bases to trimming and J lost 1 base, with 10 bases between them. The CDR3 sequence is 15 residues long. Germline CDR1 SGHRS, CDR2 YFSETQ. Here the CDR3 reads CASSLEGNSGNTIYF. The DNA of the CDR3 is TGCGCCAGCAGCTTAGAGGGTAATTCTGGAAACACCATATATTTT.

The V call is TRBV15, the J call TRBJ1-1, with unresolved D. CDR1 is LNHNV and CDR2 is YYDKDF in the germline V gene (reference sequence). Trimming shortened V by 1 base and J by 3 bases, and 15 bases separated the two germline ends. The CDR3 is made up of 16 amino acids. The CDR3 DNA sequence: TGTGCCACCAGCAGAGGTGAGGGAACATCGTACACTGAAGCTTTCTTT. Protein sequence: CATSRGEGTSYTEAFF. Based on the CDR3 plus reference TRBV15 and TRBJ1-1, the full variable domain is DAMVIQNPRYQVTQFGKPVTLSCSQTLNHNVMYWYQQKSSQAPKLLFHYYDKDFNNEADTPDNFQSRRPNTSFCFLDIRSPGLGDTAMYLCATSRGEGTSYTEAFFGQGTRLTVV.

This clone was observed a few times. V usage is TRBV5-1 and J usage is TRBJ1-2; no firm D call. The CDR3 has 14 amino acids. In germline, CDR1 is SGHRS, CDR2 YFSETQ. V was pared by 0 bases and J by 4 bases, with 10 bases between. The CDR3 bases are TGCGCCAGCAGCTTGGAGCCGGGGATCTATGGCTACACCTTC. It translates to CASSLEPGIYGYTF.

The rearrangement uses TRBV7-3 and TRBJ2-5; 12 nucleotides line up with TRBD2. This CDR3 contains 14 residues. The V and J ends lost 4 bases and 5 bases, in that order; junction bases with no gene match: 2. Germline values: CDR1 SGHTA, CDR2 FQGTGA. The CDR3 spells CASSSGLAGETQYF. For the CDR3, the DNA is TGTGCCAGCAGCTCCGGACTAGCGGGGGAGACCCAGTACTTC. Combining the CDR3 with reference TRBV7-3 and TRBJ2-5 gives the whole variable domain GAGVSQTPSNKVTEKGKYVELRCDPISGHTALYWYRQSLGQGPEFLIYFQGTGAADDSGLPNDRFFAVRPEGSVSTLKIQRTERGDSAVYLCASSSGLAGETQYFGPGTRLLVL.

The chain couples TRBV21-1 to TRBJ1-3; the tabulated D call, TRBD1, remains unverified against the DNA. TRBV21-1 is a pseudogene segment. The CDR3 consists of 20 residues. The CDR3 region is CASSKVGPQGQNTSGNTIYF. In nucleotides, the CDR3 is TGTGCCAGCAGCAAAGTTGGCCCCCAGGGACAGAATACCTCTGGAAACACCATATATTTT.

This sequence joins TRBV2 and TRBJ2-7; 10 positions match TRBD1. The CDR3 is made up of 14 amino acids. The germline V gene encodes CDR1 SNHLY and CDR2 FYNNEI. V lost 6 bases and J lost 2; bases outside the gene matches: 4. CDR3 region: CASRSGTGAYEQYF. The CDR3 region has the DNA TGTGCCAGCAGATCCGGGACAGGGGCCTACGAGCAGTACTTC. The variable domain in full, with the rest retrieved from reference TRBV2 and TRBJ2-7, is EPEVTQTPSHQVTQMGQEVILRCVPISNHLYFYWYRQILGQKVEFLVSFYNNEISEKSEIFDDQFSVERPDGSNFTLKIRSTKLEDSAMYFCASRSGTGAYEQYFGPGTRLTVT.

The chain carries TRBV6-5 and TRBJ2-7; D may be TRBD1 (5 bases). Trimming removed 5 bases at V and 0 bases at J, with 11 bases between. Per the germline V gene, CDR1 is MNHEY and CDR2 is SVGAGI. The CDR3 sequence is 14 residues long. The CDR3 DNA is TGTGCCAGCAGTCCAGGGATCCTCTCCTACGAGCAGTACTTC. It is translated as CASSPGILSYEQYF.

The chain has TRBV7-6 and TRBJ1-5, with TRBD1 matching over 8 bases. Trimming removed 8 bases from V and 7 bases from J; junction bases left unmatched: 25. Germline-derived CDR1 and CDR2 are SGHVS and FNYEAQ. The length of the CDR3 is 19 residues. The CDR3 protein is CASAKKGSRGRSFLQPQHF. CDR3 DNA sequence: TGTGCCAGCGCCAAAAAAGGGAGCAGGGGGCGCTCATTTTTGCAGCCCCAGCATTTT.

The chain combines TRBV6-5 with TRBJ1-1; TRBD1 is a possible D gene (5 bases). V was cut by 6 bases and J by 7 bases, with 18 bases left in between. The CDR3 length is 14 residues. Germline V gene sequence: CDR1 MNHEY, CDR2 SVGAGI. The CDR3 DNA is TGTGCCAGCAGCCACCAGAACCCTGACAGTGAAGCTTTCTTT. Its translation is CASSHQNPDSEAFF.

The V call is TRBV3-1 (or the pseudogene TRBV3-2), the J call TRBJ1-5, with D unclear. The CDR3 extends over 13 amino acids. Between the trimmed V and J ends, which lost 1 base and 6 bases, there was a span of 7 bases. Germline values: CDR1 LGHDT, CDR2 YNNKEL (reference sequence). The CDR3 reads CASSQGSVQPQHF. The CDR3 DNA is TGTGCCAGCAGCCAAGGTTCAGTTCAGCCCCAGCATTTT.